This T cell receptor beta chain is drawn from a study of identical twins (dated by TCRdb to 2015 to 2016). Study-level background: To test whether fetal clonotypes persist, the study used deep sequencing on TCR alpha and beta repertoires from monozygotic twins, unrelated adults of various ages, and cord blood. Replicate twin experiments were performed at different times using different library preparation protocols to rule out contamination.

Points on this clonotype: What this receptor recognizes is not known. Per-base quality was not reported, and no clone a single base away is much larger than it.

Every donor in the study was a healthy Caucasian. Three pairs of female monozygotic twins, all aged about 18 to 29 years, made up the twin cohort. Using Miltenyi CD45RO+ enrichment and human naive T-cell isolation kits, memory (CD45RO+) and naive T cells were isolated from PBMC. What the research found in general, with its limitations: Because the same donors could not be followed over many years, conclusions were based on cross-sectional statistical analysis. Fewer insertions were carried by abundant cord blood beta clonotypes, a similar but weaker trend appeared in young adult naive repertoires, and no such trend appeared in memory repertoires. In monozygotic twins, out-of-frame TCR alpha sharing was systematically underestimated by recombination models, although the models agreed with sharing between unrelated individuals. In beta out-of-frame sequences, excess twin sharing was weaker, because having fewer shared sequences lowered the signal-to-noise ratio. Out-of-frame TCR alpha sequences shared between twins showed an excess of low generation-probability sequences compared with coincidental sharing between unrelated individuals. Invariant T cells such as MAIT and iNKT could partly confound zero-insertion analyses, though diverse VJ usage argued against this for most clonotypes.

To prepare the library, 5' RACE was applied. The sequencer was an Illumina HiSeq 2000. Template switching introduced a universal primer binding site; the final cDNA contained a unique molecular identifier, enabling accurate counting of TCR cDNA molecules. Specific primers in the conserved constant-segment region were used to synthesize first-strand cDNA for TCR alpha and beta chains. Each cDNA library was double barcoded, with a SMART-Mk sample barcode plus Illumina barcodes, to control for contamination. TruSeq adapter sequences along with Illumina sample barcodes were introduced in two successive PCR steps. TCR alpha and beta cDNA libraries were sequenced on the Illumina HiSeq platform with custom primers. In the authors' own workflow: MiGEC processed the raw reads to extract unique molecular identifiers, while MiXCR was used to determine the CDR3 positions. Recombination models were inferred per individual with the repgenHMM and IGoR tools using an EM algorithm. The tcR package in R was used for shared clonotype analysis, with sharing normalized by the product of cloneset sizes. To study raw recombination without the effects of thymic and clonal selection, out-of-frame nonproductive sequences were analyzed. Using fastp trimming at Q25 and MiXCR clonotype assembly, TCRdb reanalyzed the public sequencing data and kept in-frame beta chains. When rows share a CDR3 protein, they turn into one entry using the most common DNA and genes. TCRdb, rather than the study authors, made the V and J calls. Within this sample are under 250,000 distinct CDR3 sequences, with 10% to 15% of them counted one time only. About 4.1% of the sample is taken by the ten largest.

The CDR3 starts with the cysteine, ends with the phenylalanine, and has 13 residues. Left in the record is the CDR3 DNA by itself, 39 bases read in frame from the first base. V and J are truncated by 5 bases and 2 bases respectively, leaving an intervening sequence of 10 bases. Sequences SGHTA (CDR1) and FQGNSA (CDR2) are obtained from the germline V gene. This sample was shared with a second study, whose subject was yellow fever vaccine responses in identical twins. Looking at the second paper: According to the authors, in identical twins the way T cells responded to vaccination appeared partly convergent and partly personalized. The study precisely tracked vaccine-responding T cell clones in identical twins.

The TCR comes from a woman aged 18-35 years in good health. The chain couples TRBV7-2 to TRBJ2-7; possibly the D gene is TRBD1, per 6 matching bases. The sequenced material came from memory (CD45RO+) T cells sorted from blood. The label giving this sample's cell subset or site can be read as: CD45RO+ enriched T cells. The encoded CDR3 is CASSHGQPYEQYF. The nucleotide sequence is given as TGTGCCAGCAGCCACGGACAGCCCTACGAGCAGTACTTC.